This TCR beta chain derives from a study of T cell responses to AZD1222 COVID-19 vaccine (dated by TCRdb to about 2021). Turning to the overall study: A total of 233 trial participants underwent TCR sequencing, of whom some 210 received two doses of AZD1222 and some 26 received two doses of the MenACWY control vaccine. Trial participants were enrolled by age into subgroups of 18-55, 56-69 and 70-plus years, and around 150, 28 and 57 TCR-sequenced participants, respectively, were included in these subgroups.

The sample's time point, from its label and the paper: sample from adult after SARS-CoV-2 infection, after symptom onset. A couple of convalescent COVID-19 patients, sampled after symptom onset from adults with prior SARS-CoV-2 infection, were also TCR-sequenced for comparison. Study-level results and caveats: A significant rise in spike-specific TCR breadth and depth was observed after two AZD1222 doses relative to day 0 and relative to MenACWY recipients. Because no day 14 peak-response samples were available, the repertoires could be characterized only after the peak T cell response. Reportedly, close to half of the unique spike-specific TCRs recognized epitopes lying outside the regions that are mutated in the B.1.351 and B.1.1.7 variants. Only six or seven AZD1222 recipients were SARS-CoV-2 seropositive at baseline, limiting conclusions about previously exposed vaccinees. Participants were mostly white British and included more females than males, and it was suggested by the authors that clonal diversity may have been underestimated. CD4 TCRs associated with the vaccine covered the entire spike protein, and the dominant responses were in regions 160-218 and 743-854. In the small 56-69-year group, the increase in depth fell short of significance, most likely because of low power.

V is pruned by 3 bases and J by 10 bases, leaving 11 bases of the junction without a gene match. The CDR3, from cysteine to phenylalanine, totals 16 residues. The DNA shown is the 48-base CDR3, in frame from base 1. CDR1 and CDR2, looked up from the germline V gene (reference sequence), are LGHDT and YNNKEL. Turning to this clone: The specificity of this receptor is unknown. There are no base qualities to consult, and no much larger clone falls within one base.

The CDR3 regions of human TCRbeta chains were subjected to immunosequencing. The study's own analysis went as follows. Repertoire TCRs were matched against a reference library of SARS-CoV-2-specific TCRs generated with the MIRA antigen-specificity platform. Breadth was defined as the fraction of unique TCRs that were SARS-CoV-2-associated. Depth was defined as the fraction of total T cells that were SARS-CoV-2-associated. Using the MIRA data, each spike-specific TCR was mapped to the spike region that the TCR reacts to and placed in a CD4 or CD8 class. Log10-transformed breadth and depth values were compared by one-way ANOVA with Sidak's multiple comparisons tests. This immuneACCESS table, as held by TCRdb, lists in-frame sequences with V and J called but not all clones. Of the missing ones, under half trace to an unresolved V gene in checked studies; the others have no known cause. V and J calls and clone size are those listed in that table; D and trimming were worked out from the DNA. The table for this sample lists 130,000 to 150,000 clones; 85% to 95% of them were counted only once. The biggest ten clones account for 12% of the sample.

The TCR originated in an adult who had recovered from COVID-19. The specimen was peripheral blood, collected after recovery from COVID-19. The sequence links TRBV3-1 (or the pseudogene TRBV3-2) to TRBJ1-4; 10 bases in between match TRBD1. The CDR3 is CASSHRQGAAAGKLFF. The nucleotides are TGTGCCAGCAGCCACCGACAGGGGGCGGCGGCTGGAAAACTGTTTTTT.